The clone carrying this T cell receptor (beta chain) was picked up a small number of times. The antigen is undetermined. This entry is derived from a study of beta chain features in type 1 diabetes. Overall study findings and caveats: Shorter TCRB CDR3s, moderately but significantly so, were found in Type 1 diabetes patients in all four CD4+ subsets. There was no resolution here of whether HLA type influences TCRB rearrangement.

Germline loops: CDR1 SGHAT, CDR2 FQNNGV. The J segment lost 4 bases and the V segment lost 8 bases, leaving 10 bases of the junction unmatched. The CDR3 spans 14 residues. Expressed TCRB transcripts were sequenced, since all the RNA that had been isolated was reverse transcribed. The table came from immunoSEQ multiplex PCR; TCRdb's copy has only in-frame clones and leaves some out. The data show around 150,000 clones, just over 8% seen once. The sample taken for sequencing was central memory CD4+ T cells from blood. The source is a woman aged 18-35 years with type 1 diabetes. The V gene is TRBV11-2, the J gene TRBJ2-7; 8 bases line up with TRBD1. The CDR3 DNA follows: TGTGCCAGCCGCCGCATGACAGGGGATTACGAGCAGTACTTC. Its translation: CASRRMTGDYEQYF.